The source of this T cell receptor (beta chain) is a study of PD-L1 blockade in urothelial cancer. Per germline, CDR1 MNHNY and CDR2 SVGAGI (reference sequence). The CDR3 consists of 15 residues. V lost 6 bases to trimming and J lost 0 bases; unmatched junction nucleotides: 6. The assay was immunoSEQ multiplex PCR, and TCRdb's table has in-frame clones only and misses some. The repertoire holds 58,000 or so clones, with 86% as singletons. V and J are TRBV6-6 and TRBJ2-7, with 9 bases lining up with TRBD1. Sequenced here: PBMCs, sampled around atezolizumab (anti-PD-L1) treatment. This TCR derives from a man over 45 with urothelial cancer. The CDR3 here is CASSRGGQGSYEQYF. The CDR3 coding sequence is TGTGCCAGCAGCCGTGGGGGACAGGGCTCCTACGAGCAGTACTTC.